The rows below give T cell receptor beta chains drawn from one sample of a study of T cells in Graves' hyperthyroidism and ophthalmopathy. One entry per CDR3 protein results from TCRdb running MiXCR on the multiplex PCR reads. The sample contains about 160,000 distinct CDR3 sequences, over 8% of which appear only once. The specimen sequenced was blood. The source of these receptors is a woman under 30 with Graves' hyperthyroidism that later progressed to Graves' ophthalmopathy. CDR3s include the opening cysteine and the closing phenylalanine or tryptophan. Each record gives: clone size, V gene, CDR3 protein. The listing skips clone size in some rows; elsewhere it reads once, few, many or a size class.

abundance: many
v_gene: TRBV19
CDR3aa: CASSISRVEAFF

abundance: many
v_gene: TRBV5-1
CDR3aa: CASSLEGLDYGYTF

abundance: many
v_gene: TRBV20-1
CDR3aa: CSARETGSGTEAFF

abundance: few
v_gene: TRBV14
CDR3aa: CASSQALVSRETQYF

abundance: many
v_gene: TRBV11-2
CDR3aa: CASSLGSGGGGETQYF

abundance: NA
v_gene: TRBV4-2
CDR3aa: CASSQGAAYNSPLHF

abundance: many
v_gene: TRBV25-1
CDR3aa: CASSEDQEYQGRWEIADTQYF

abundance: many
v_gene: TRBV7-9
CDR3aa: CASSLAENRWETQYF

abundance: many
v_gene: TRBV11-2
CDR3aa: CASSGTGSNTEAFF

abundance: many
v_gene: TRBV2
CDR3aa: CASKVADEYEQYF

abundance: many
v_gene: TRBV7-2
CDR3aa: CASSRDTPVDTQYF

abundance: many
v_gene: TRBV11-1
CDR3aa: CASSSWDLVQYF

abundance: few
v_gene: TRBV20-1
CDR3aa: CSAMIIEDRDGMPYEQYF

abundance: many
v_gene: TRBV6-2/TRBV6-3
CDR3aa: CASSTTGSQETQYF

abundance: NA
v_gene: TRBV28
CDR3aa: CASSRTGGSYTGELFF

abundance: many
v_gene: TRBV2
CDR3aa: CASSEDRDPGQPQHF

abundance: many
v_gene: TRBV12-3/TRBV12-4
CDR3aa: CASSFGQGSLGQYF

abundance: few
v_gene: TRBV7-9
CDR3aa: CASSWRTSGVTF

abundance: many
v_gene: TRBV5-1
CDR3aa: CASKSKDTGELFF

abundance: many
v_gene: TRBV29-1
CDR3aa: CSVRADSTDTQYF

abundance: many
v_gene: TRBV7-9
CDR3aa: CASSSPPGQDYGYTF

abundance: many
v_gene: TRBV20-1
CDR3aa: CSASSGLAGREQFF

abundance: many
v_gene: TRBV20-1
CDR3aa: CSARRGDSYNEQFF

abundance: NA
v_gene: TRBV19
CDR3aa: CASSRRVGGVTNQPQHF

abundance: few
v_gene: TRBV5-1
CDR3aa: CASSSEGDTEAFF

abundance: many
v_gene: TRBV19
CDR3aa: CASSPLGGYRETQYF

abundance: many
v_gene: TRBV11-2
CDR3aa: CASSLAGADTGELFF

abundance: many
v_gene: TRBV29-1
CDR3aa: CSVEYLSGGFYEQYF

abundance: many
v_gene: TRBV7-2
CDR3aa: CASSQQAGASTDTQYF

abundance: many
v_gene: TRBV7-9
CDR3aa: CASSWGGQVNTEAFF

abundance: many
v_gene: TRBV29-1
CDR3aa: CSVGFGSGVSTDTQYF

abundance: many
v_gene: TRBV13
CDR3aa: CASSGRTSGGTDTQYF

abundance: few
v_gene: TRBV6-5
CDR3aa: CASSYSNTGGPNTGELFF

abundance: NA
v_gene: TRBV11-3
CDR3aa: CASSLFHSYEQYF

abundance: many
v_gene: TRBV7-6
CDR3aa: CASSFTSVNEQFF

abundance: NA
v_gene: TRBV19
CDR3aa: CASSIGLRTMNTEAFF

abundance: many
v_gene: TRBV5-8
CDR3aa: CASSLEQPQHF

abundance: NA
v_gene: TRBV4-1
CDR3aa: CASSRTVYDTGELFF

abundance: many
v_gene: TRBV6-5
CDR3aa: CASSYGRGSGNTIYF

abundance: many
v_gene: TRBV3-1
CDR3aa: CASSPRTSGGSEQFF

abundance: many
v_gene: TRBV20-1
CDR3aa: CSARFLIVAREVPDTQYF

abundance: many
v_gene: TRBV5-6
CDR3aa: CASSFGRELGDEQFF

abundance: many
v_gene: TRBV12-3/TRBV12-4
CDR3aa: CASSPQYNQPQHF

abundance: many
v_gene: TRBV7-9
CDR3aa: CASSFGLAGGSGELFF

abundance: many
v_gene: TRBV2
CDR3aa: CASSSALVTPRADTQYF

abundance: many
v_gene: TRBV25-1
CDR3aa: CASSDGLEKLFF

abundance: few
v_gene: TRBV4-1
CDR3aa: CASSRTSGIKLGYNEQFF

abundance: many
v_gene: TRBV19
CDR3aa: CASSIPGGGRGIYNEQFF

abundance: many
v_gene: TRBV19
CDR3aa: CASRTGQGIYQPQHF